The sample holds a few counts of the clone carrying this T cell receptor beta chain. Original handling: Amplification with reference gene primers provided the estimates of nucleated cell counts. Generated by immunoSEQ multiplex PCR, the TCRdb table keeps only in-frame clones and is missing some. V and J calls plus clone size are reproduced from that table; the DNA served to infer D and trimming. The repertoire has some 19,000 clones, more than 70% of them found once; the top ten carry approximately 11%. From germline, CDR1 is MNHEY and CDR2 SMNVEV (reference sequence). The length of the CDR3 is 15 residues. The V segment lost 0 bases and the J segment 8 bases; nucleotides outside the gene matches: 4. The source of the sample is a study of blood T cell repertoires in COVID-19. Across the study: Samples came from the United States, Italy and Spain, spanning acute and convalescent COVID-19.

V is TRBV27 and J is TRBJ1-4; 9 nucleotides line up with TRBD1. The source material was peripheral blood. This clonotype originated in a human donor in a cohort sampled during active COVID-19. The donor label of this sample is uncertain. Here the CDR3 DNA reads TGTGCCAGCAGTTTATCGGGACAGGGCGGGGAAAAACTGTTTTTT. The encoded protein is CASSLSGQGGEKLFF.